These 19 T cell receptor beta chains were sequenced from one sample in a study of cytomegalovirus exposure and HLA in healthy donors. PCR employed 60 Vbeta and 13 Jbeta primers. This table comes from immunoSEQ multiplex PCR, and its TCRdb copy is limited to in-frame clones, with some not included. The table includes 100,000 to 150,000 clones, around three quarters detected once. Sequencing was performed on PBMCs. All receptors come from a woman in her thirties or forties in good health and CMV-seropositive.

The chain employs TRBV5-1 and TRBJ2-1, with 8 nucleotides matching TRBD2. Germline V gives CDR1 SGHRS, CDR2 YFSETQ. This CDR3 comprises 16 residues. V shed 0 bases, J shed 0 bases, and the junction held 2 bases outside the gene matches. CDR3 loop: CASSLVAGSSYNEQFF. CDR3 in DNA: TGCGCCAGCAGCTTGGTAGCGGGGAGCTCCTACAATGAGCAGTTCTTC.

The chain employs TRBV5-1 and TRBJ1-3; no firm D call. Deletions cut 0 bases from V and 0 bases from J, with 7 bases between. Germline V gives CDR1 SGHRS, CDR2 YFSETQ. The CDR3 runs to 15 residues. The CDR3 DNA sequence: TGCGCCAGCAGCTTGGGAGTAAACTCTGGAAACACCATATATTTT. Its translation is CASSLGVNSGNTIYF.

This chain joins TRBV30 and TRBJ1-1; TRBD1 matches 12 bases. This CDR3 comprises 14 residues. Per the germline V gene, CDR1 is GTSNPN and CDR2 is SVGIG (reference sequence). V was pared by 8 bases and J by 4 bases, with 8 bases of the junction left unmatched. CDR3 loop: CAGDRGRLGTEAFF. CDR3 coding DNA: TGTGCCGGGGACAGGGGGCGATTGGGCACTGAAGCTTTCTTT. The full variable domain, its missing parts supplied by reference TRBV30 and TRBJ1-1, is SQTIHQWPATLVQPVGSPLSLECTVEGTSNPNLYWYRQAAGRGLQLLFYSVGIGQISSEVPQNLSASRPQDRQFILSSKKLLLSDSGFYLCAGDRGRLGTEAFFGQGTRLTVV.

On this clone itself: A junction end diverges from the germline sequence, so it may reflect a read error. J is TRBJ2-7 and V is TRBV5-4; 8 positions agree with TRBD1. The germline CDR1 and CDR2 sequences are SGHNT and YYREEE (reference sequence). The CDR3 has 13 amino acids. DNA for the CDR3: TGTGCCAGCAGCTTGGATCAAAACAGGGGGATACACTTC. Amino acids: CASSLDQNRGIHF.

This sequence joins TRBV5-4 and TRBJ2-7; 7 bases map to TRBD1. In germline, CDR1 is SGHNT, CDR2 YYREEE (reference sequence). This CDR3 has 13 amino acids. V lost 7 bases to trimming and J lost 3 bases; unmatched junction nucleotides: 7. The chain's CDR3 is CASSRTGLYEQYF. The CDR3 DNA reads as TGTGCCAGCTCCCGGACAGGTCTCTACGAGCAGTACTTC.

The genes are TRBV30 and TRBJ1-6, with D possibly TRBD1 on 6 matching bases. Germline V lookup: CDR1 GTSNPN, CDR2 SVGIG (reference sequence). The CDR3 totals 13 residues. V lost 0 bases and J 17 bases, leaving 17 bases between the germline ends. The CDR3 spells CAWSVQRGGHVHF. CDR3 coding DNA: TGTGCCTGGAGTGTACAGAGGGGGGGACATGTCCACTTT.

The rearrangement joins TRBV28 to TRBJ2-5, with 10 bases identical to TRBD2. The V segment lost 3 bases and the J segment 3 bases; nucleotides outside the gene matches: 7. Germline CDR1 reads MDHEN; CDR2 reads SYDVKM. The CDR3 length is 16 residues. This chain's CDR3 is CASSFVAGGTEETQYF. In DNA, the CDR3 is TGTGCCAGCAGTTTTGTAGCGGGAGGTACGGAAGAGACCCAGTACTTC.

The rearrangement joins TRBV5-1 to TRBJ1-1; a possible D gene is TRBD1 (6 bases). Germline CDR1 reads SGHRS; CDR2 reads YFSETQ. Trimming left V 4 bases short and J 0 bases short, with 13 bases between. The CDR3 consists of 15 residues. CDR3 coding DNA: TGCGCCAGCAGCCCCCGACAGGACCTGAACACTGAAGCTTTCTTT. Amino acids: CASSPRQDLNTEAFF.

J is TRBJ1-1 and V is TRBV19; 10 bases map to TRBD1. Trimming took 3 bases from V and 0 from J; bases not matched to a gene: 4. The germline V gene encodes CDR1 LNHDA and CDR2 SQIVND (reference sequence). This CDR3 comprises 16 residues. CDR3 in amino acids: CASSMGTGDLNTEAFF. DNA for the CDR3: TGTGCCAGTAGTATGGGGACAGGGGACCTGAACACTGAAGCTTTCTTT.

The chain recombines TRBV6-5 with TRBJ1-2, with no clear D. Trimming shortened V by 6 bases and J by 6 bases, and 14 bases separated the two germline ends. CDR3 length: 13 residues. Germline V gene data show CDR1 as MNHEY and CDR2 as SVGAGI. The CDR3 coding sequence is TGTGCCAGCAGCCCTCTTGGAGGGAATGGCTACACCTTC. Translated, it gives CASSPLGGNGYTF.

This clone occurred a few times. The chain joins TRBV5-1 to TRBJ2-2; 14 bases fit TRBD2. V lost 7 bases to trimming and J lost 6 bases; unmatched junction nucleotides: 5. Germline V lookup: CDR1 SGHRS, CDR2 YFSETQ. The CDR3 consists of 15 residues. The CDR3 here is CASSGLAGGPGELFF. The CDR3 DNA reads TGCGCCAGCTCCGGACTAGCGGGAGGACCCGGGGAGCTGTTTTTT.

In DNA, the CDR3 is TGTGCCAGCAGCCCCGGGATCACCGGGGAGCTGTTTTTT. It translates to CASSPGITGELFF. The chain employs TRBV9 and TRBJ2-2; maybe TRBD2 (5 bases). This CDR3 spans 13 amino acids. Trimming took off 4 bases at V and 4 bases at J, with 8 bases between the two ends. In germline, CDR1 is SGDLS, CDR2 YYNGEE.

The genes are TRBV2 and TRBJ2-3; TRBD2 is a possible D gene (6 bases). The CDR3 has 15 amino acids. Germline V gene lookup returns CDR1 SNHLY and CDR2 FYNNEI. V lost 5 bases, J lost 11 bases, and 23 bases lay in between. This chain's CDR3 is CASSKSGTSRNGQYF. The CDR3 bases are TGTGCCAGCAGTAAGTCCGGGACTTCTCGTAATGGGCAGTATTTT.

This clone was detected only a few times. V usage is TRBV5-4 and J usage is TRBJ2-2; D is possibly TRBD1 (5 bases). CDR1 and CDR2 from the germline V gene are SGHNT and YYREEE (reference sequence). The CDR3 extends over 14 amino acids. V lost 4 bases, J lost 4 bases, and 11 bases lay in between. In nucleotides, the CDR3 is TGTGCCAGCAGCCCCGGCAGGGCCACCGGGGAGCTGTTTTTT. It encodes CASSPGRATGELFF.

The chain uses TRBV5-4 and TRBJ2-7; D call uncertain. The CDR3 loop spans 13 amino acids. Germline V gives CDR1 SGHNT, CDR2 YYREEE (reference sequence). The V end lost 0 bases, the J end lost 2 bases, and 6 bases lay between the germline ends. The CDR3 sequence is CASSLARTYEQYF. For the CDR3, the DNA is TGTGCCAGCAGCTTGGCCAGGACCTACGAGCAGTACTTC. Combining the CDR3 with reference TRBV5-4 and TRBJ2-7 gives the whole variable domain ETGVTQSPTHLIKTRGQQVTLRCSSQSGHNTVSWYQQALGQGPQFIFQYYREEENGRGNFPPRFSGLQFPNYSSELNVNALELDDSALYLCASSLARTYEQYFGPGTRLTVT.

In DNA, the CDR3 is TGTGCCAGCAGTTTCCGGGAAGGAACTAGGTTTAACTATGGCTACACCTTC. It translates to CASSFREGTRFNYGYTF. The chain recombines TRBV28 with TRBJ1-2, with no clear D. Germline V gene data show CDR1 as MDHEN and CDR2 as SYDVKM. V shed 3 bases and J shed 1 base, with 18 bases lying between them. The CDR3 extends over 17 amino acids.

In its sample, this clone was seen a few times. The V call is TRBV6-5, the J call TRBJ2-2, with 7 bases fitting TRBD2. CDR3 length: 15 amino acids. J was trimmed by 3 bases and V by 6 bases; bases with no gene match: 7. Germline V lookup: CDR1 MNHEY, CDR2 SVGAGI. CDR3: CASSPAGADTGELFF. The CDR3 nucleotides are TGTGCCAGCAGCCCCGCGGGAGCGGACACCGGGGAGCTGTTTTTT.

The CDR3 sequence is CASSLRGQQMNTEAFF. For the CDR3, the DNA is TGTGCCAGCAGCCTGCGGGGACAGCAAATGAACACTGAAGCTTTCTTT. The V call is TRBV11-2, the J call TRBJ1-1; 7 bases fit TRBD1. J lost 0 bases, V lost 5 bases, and 9 bases had no gene match. This CDR3 comprises 16 residues. Germline assignment: CDR1 SGHAT and CDR2 FQNNGV.

The V and J genes are TRBV19 and TRBJ2-2; 12 positions agree with TRBD2. The CDR3 contains 18 residues. V dropped 7 bases and J dropped 1; count of bases not matched to a gene: 10. From germline, CDR1 is LNHDA and CDR2 SQIVND (reference sequence). Here the CDR3 reads CASTRGLAGGRNTGELFF. In nucleotides, the CDR3 is TGTGCCAGTACCAGAGGCCTAGCGGGAGGGAGGAACACCGGGGAGCTGTTTTTT.